This passage covers 32 T cell receptor beta chains from one sample sequenced in a study of sequential checkpoint blockade in melanoma. TCRdb's table, derived via immunoSEQ multiplex PCR, lists solely in-frame clones and lacks some. The top ten clones hold just over 8.5% of a sample with approximately 5,500 clones, roughly 36% of them seen once. Treatment of the sample: randomized to nivolumab then ipilimumab (arm A) or the reverse (arm B). The material sequenced was tumor tissue (inferred from file names), taken from a patient given nivolumab and ipilimumab in sequence. The origin of the receptors is a human donor with melanoma.

This sequence joins TRBV29-1 and TRBJ2-2; D unresolved. CDR1 and CDR2 (germline): SQVTM, ANQGSEA. The V gene lost 3 bases and the J gene lost 1 base, with 6 bases spanning the gap. This CDR3 spans 13 amino acids. CDR3 residues: CSVDPKNTGELFF. CDR3 bases: TGCAGCGTTGATCCTAAGAACACCGGGGAGCTGTTTTTT.

V gene TRBV5-1 combines with J gene TRBJ2-7; TRBD1 aligns across 7 bases. This CDR3 is built from 14 residues. The V gene end was trimmed by 3 bases and the J gene end by 3 bases; junction bases not matched to a gene: 6. The V gene's germline CDR1 is SGHRS and CDR2 YFSETQ. Written as DNA, the CDR3 is TGCGCCAGCAGCTCCAGACAGGGTGTCTACGAGCAGTACTTC. Translating gives CASSSRQGVYEQYF.

The chain links TRBV6-8 to TRBJ2-1, with D perhaps TRBD1 or TRBD2 (5 bases each). CDR3 length: 15 residues. Germline CDR1 MNHGY, CDR2 SAAAGT. Trimming pared 10 bases from V and 8 bases from J, leaving 24 bases between. The CDR3 is CAIAAGRGFLDEQFF. The CDR3 DNA sequence: TGTGCCATCGCGGCGGGTAGGGGATTTTTGGATGAGCAGTTCTTC.

The chain is built from TRBV7-1 and TRBJ2-1; 12 positions match TRBD2. TRBV7-1 is reported as an ORF; its role is uncertain. This CDR3 contains 16 residues. Germline trimming cut 4 bases from V and 10 bases from J; bases unmatched to any gene: 11. In nucleotides, the CDR3 is TGTGCCAGCAGCTTGAGTCGGCTAGCGGGAGGGCGGGAGCAGTTCTTC. This sequence encodes CASSLSRLAGGREQFF.

The rearrangement uses TRBV10-2 and TRBJ1-4; D gene unclear. Germline V gene sequence: CDR1 WSHSY, CDR2 SAAADI. V lost 3 bases and J 6 bases, leaving 11 bases between the germline ends. The CDR3 spans 14 residues. The CDR3 loop reads CASSESGSDEKLFF. The CDR3 bases are TGCGCCAGCAGTGAATCAGGTTCGGATGAAAAACTGTTTTTT.

The V call is TRBV4-1, the J call TRBJ2-7; the match to TRBD2 covers 9 bases. V was pared by 7 bases and J by 7 bases, with 11 bases of the junction left unmatched. CDR1 is MGHRA, CDR2 YSYEKL, per germline. The CDR3 is 14 amino acids. The CDR3 DNA sequence: TGCGCCAGCACTCCCTTAGCGGGAGTGGGGGAGCAGTACTTC. It is translated as CASTPLAGVGEQYF.

The chain carries TRBV10-2 and TRBJ2-7; 7 nucleotides match TRBD2. Germline V CDR1 and CDR2: WSHSY, SAAADI. Trimming removed 5 bases from V and 4 bases from J; junction bases left unmatched: 8. This CDR3 spans 14 amino acids. The CDR3 DNA is TGCGCCAGCAGTCCTCACGTGCGGGGGTACGAGCAGTACTTC. Translated: CASSPHVRGYEQYF.

V usage is TRBV19 and J usage is TRBJ2-1, with D perhaps TRBD2 (5 bases). The CDR3 runs 13 residues. V lost 8 bases to trimming and J lost 4 bases, with 12 bases between them. Germline CDR1 is LNHDA and CDR2 is SQIVND (reference sequence). Here the CDR3 reads CASVGASYNEQFF. DNA for the CDR3: TGTGCCAGTGTGGGAGCTTCTTACAATGAGCAGTTCTTC.

The chain has TRBV18 and TRBJ1-1; weak D call: TRBD1 (6 bases). This CDR3 is built from 17 residues. The V end was cut by 3 bases, the J end by 3 bases, with 20 bases between. Germline values: CDR1 KGHSH, CDR2 LQKENI. CDR3 nucleotide sequence: TGTGCCAGCTCACCTAAAGCACAGGGTTTCTGGGACACTGAAGCTTTCTTT. As protein: CASSPKAQGFWDTEAFF.

This clone appeared a few times. This chain connects TRBV9 to TRBJ1-1; no firm D call. CDR1 and CDR2 (germline): SGDLS, YYNGEE. This CDR3 spans 14 amino acids. The V and J ends lost 5 bases and 0 bases respectively, with 11 bases between them. The DNA of the CDR3 is TGTGCCAGCAGTAACATAGAACTGAACACTGAAGCTTTCTTT. Translating gives CASSNIELNTEAFF.

By proportion, this clone is medium-sized. The CDR3 bases are TGTGCCAGCAGTAGAAAGGGTCACTCCTACGAGCAGTACTTC. Protein sequence: CASSRKGHSYEQYF. J is TRBJ2-7 and V is TRBV6-8; D is unresolved. Germline V gene data show CDR1 as MNHGY and CDR2 as SAAAGT. V was shortened by 5 bases and J by 0 bases, with 11 bases between the two germline ends. There are 14 residues in the CDR3.

In this sample, this clone turned up once. CDR3 sequence: CSVIRQDSYEQYF. The CDR3 DNA sequence: TGCAGCGTAATCAGACAGGACTCCTACGAGCAGTACTTC. This sequence joins TRBV29-1 and TRBJ2-7; tentative D call: TRBD1 (6 bases). V lost 6 bases and J 0 bases, leaving 12 bases between the germline ends. Germline values: CDR1 SQVTM, CDR2 ANQGSEA. The CDR3 has 13 residues.

The V gene is TRBV18, the J gene TRBJ2-3; TRBD2 matches 8 bases. CDR1 and CDR2 (germline): KGHSH, LQKENI. V lost 2 bases to trimming and J lost 6 bases; unmatched junction nucleotides: 13. The length of the CDR3 is 17 residues. CDR3 in DNA: TGTGCCAGCTCACCATCCAGGCGAGCGGGAGTTTCCGATACGCAGTATTTT. Protein sequence: CASSPSRRAGVSDTQYF. The full variable domain, its missing parts supplied by reference TRBV18 and TRBJ2-3, is NAGVMQNPRHLVRRRGQEARLRCSPMKGHSHVYWYRQLPEEGLKFMVYLQKENIIDESGMPKERFSAEFPKEGPSILRIQQVVRGDSAAYFCASSPSRRAGVSDTQYFGPGTRLTVL.

V and J are TRBV30 and TRBJ2-7; 10 bases align to TRBD2. V dropped 2 bases and J dropped 3; count of bases not matched to a gene: 10. The CDR3 length is 16 residues. Germline CDR1 reads GTSNPN; CDR2 reads SVGIG (reference sequence). The CDR3 sequence is CAWSMDELAGIYEQYF. The CDR3 DNA sequence: TGTGCCTGGAGTATGGACGAACTAGCGGGAATCTACGAGCAGTACTTC.

The table lists this clone with a few counts. The chain joins TRBV6-8 to TRBJ1-1; D is undetermined. The germline V and J ends were trimmed by 2 bases and 5 bases, with 12 bases remaining between them. This CDR3 comprises 14 residues. Per germline, CDR1 MNHGY and CDR2 SAAAGT. The chain's CDR3 is CASSYVSLGTEAFF. CDR3 DNA sequence: TGTGCCAGCAGTTACGTTTCCTTGGGGACTGAAGCTTTCTTT.

This clone occurred once. CDR3 amino acids: CATSRPRDLAANNEQFF. CDR3 DNA sequence: TGTGCCACCAGCAGACCAAGGGACCTAGCGGCTAACAATGAGCAGTTCTTC. The genes are TRBV15 and TRBJ2-1, with TRBD2 matching 7 bases. This CDR3 is built from 17 residues. Germline trimming cut 2 bases from V and 5 bases from J; bases unmatched to any gene: 12. Germline assignment: CDR1 LNHNV and CDR2 YYDKDF (reference sequence).

This clone came up a few times. The chain recombines TRBV9 with TRBJ2-5; TRBD1 matches at 7 bases. Per germline, CDR1 SGDLS and CDR2 YYNGEE. The V and J ends lost 3 bases and 2 bases, in that order; junction bases with no gene match: 10. This CDR3 region has 16 residues. The CDR3 nucleotides are TGTGCCAGCAGCGCCGCCGGGACAGAACCTCAAGAGACCCAGTACTTC. Encoded protein: CASSAAGTEPQETQYF.

This chain joins TRBV7-6 and TRBJ2-2; D tentatively reads TRBD1 or TRBD2 (5 bases each). Looked up from germline, CDR1 is SGHVS and CDR2 is FNYEAQ. CDR3 length: 15 residues. With 2 bases removed from V and 6 bases from J, the gap between germline ends came to 13 bases. In DNA form, the CDR3 reads TGTGCCAGCAGCTTACTTTTGCCGGGGCCCGGGGAGCTGTTTTTT. Protein product: CASSLLLPGPGELFF.

The chain recombines TRBV6-8 with TRBJ1-3; D unclear. The CDR3 is 13 amino acids. V lost 5 bases to trimming and J lost 4 bases, with 9 bases between them. Germline V gene data show CDR1 as MNHGY and CDR2 as SAAAGT. Written as DNA, the CDR3 is TGTGCCAGCAGTGCTTCACAGGGAAACACCATATATTTT. Translation: CASSASQGNTIYF.

This chain joins TRBV9 and TRBJ2-5, with D possibly being TRBD1 or TRBD2 (5 bases each). This CDR3 region has 12 residues. Germline CDR1 SGDLS, CDR2 YYNGEE. With 4 bases removed from V and 5 bases from J, the gap between germline ends came to 9 bases. CDR3: CASSLEGETQYF. For the CDR3, the DNA is TGTGCCAGCAGCTTAGAGGGGGAGACCCAGTACTTC.

There are a few counts of this clone. J is TRBJ2-5 and V is TRBV15, with D possibly called TRBD1 or TRBD2 (5 bases each). Germline V gene sequence: CDR1 LNHNV, CDR2 YYDKDF (reference sequence). CDR3 size: 18 residues. The V gene lost 0 bases and the J gene lost 5 bases, with 22 bases spanning the gap. This CDR3 reads CATSRDGWGRKEQETQYF. CDR3 nucleotide sequence: TGTGCCACCAGCAGAGATGGATGGGGACGGAAAGAGCAGGAGACCCAGTACTTC. Based on the CDR3 plus reference TRBV15 and TRBJ2-5, the full variable domain is DAMVIQNPRYQVTQFGKPVTLSCSQTLNHNVMYWYQQKSSQAPKLLFHYYDKDFNNEADTPDNFQSRRPNTSFCFLDIRSPGLGDTAMYLCATSRDGWGRKEQETQYFGPGTRLLVL.

V is TRBV6-8 and J is TRBJ2-7; 10 bases agree with TRBD2. This CDR3 region has 17 residues. From germline, CDR1 is MNHGY and CDR2 SAAAGT. V lost 1 base to trimming and J lost 0 bases; unmatched junction nucleotides: 6. The CDR3 DNA sequence: TGTGCCAGCAGTTACTATATGGCTAGCGGGAGCTCCTACGAGCAGTACTTC. Protein: CASSYYMASGSSYEQYF.

The CDR3 protein is CASSSTTGLTGNTIYF. CDR3 sequence (DNA): TGTGCCAGCAGTTCCACGACAGGGCTGACTGGAAACACCATATATTTT. The chain recombines TRBV28 with TRBJ1-3; 7 nucleotides match TRBD1. The ends lost 4 bases at V and 2 bases at J; junction bases unmatched: 8. Germline CDR1 and CDR2: MDHEN and SYDVKM. The CDR3 has 16 residues.

This clone was picked up a small number of times. This rearrangement joins TRBV28 to TRBJ2-2; tentative D call: TRBD2 (5 bases). The V end was cut by 6 bases, the J end by 5 bases, with 19 bases between. The CDR3 length is 16 residues. Germline lookup yields CDR1 MDHEN and CDR2 SYDVKM. CDR3 nucleotide sequence: TGTGCCAGCAGCTCCCCCCTAGCCCCAGCAACCGGGGAGCTGTTTTTT. This sequence encodes CASSSPLAPATGELFF.

This sequence joins TRBV29-1 and TRBJ2-6; 7 nucleotides line up with TRBD1. The CDR3 has 14 residues. Trimming removed 6 bases from V and 4 bases from J; junction bases left unmatched: 6. The V gene's germline CDR1 is SQVTM and CDR2 ANQGSEA. CDR3 bases: TGCAGCGTCCCGACAGGGTCCGGGGCCAACGTCCTGACTTTC. Its translation is CSVPTGSGANVLTF.

The chain uses TRBV28 and TRBJ2-7; D is unresolved. V was clipped by 4 bases and J by 9 bases, with 28 bases between them. The CDR3 runs to 17 residues. CDR1 and CDR2 from the germline V gene are MDHEN and SYDVKM. In DNA, the CDR3 is TGTGCCAGCAGTTCGACCCATCCACGGGCTGGTACTACGGCGCAGTACTTC. This encodes CASSSTHPRAGTTAQYF.

The gene calls are TRBV9 and TRBJ2-7; D not resolved. Germline CDR1 reads SGDLS; CDR2 reads YYNGEE. This CDR3 region has 14 residues. Trimming took 0 bases from V and 0 from J, leaving 7 bases between them. The DNA of the CDR3 is TGTGCCAGCAGCGTAGTCCCTAGCTCCTACGAGCAGTACTTC. This codes for CASSVVPSSYEQYF.

The table lists this clone with a count of one. The gene calls are TRBV30 and TRBJ1-2, with a possible D match to TRBD1 (5 bases). V lost 0 bases and J lost 3, with 20 bases in between. The germline CDR1 and CDR2 sequences are GTSNPN and SVGIG (reference sequence). The CDR3 has 17 amino acids. In nucleotides, the CDR3 is TGTGCCTGGAGTGTACTTGGGCTCCACCCGGGGGACTATGGCTACACCTTC. Protein sequence: CAWSVLGLHPGDYGYTF.

This clone was detected once. This chain uses TRBV29-1 with TRBJ1-1, with 8 nucleotides matching TRBD1. This CDR3 has 15 residues. CDR1 is SQVTM, CDR2 ANQGSEA, per germline. Unmatched junction bases numbered 21, after V lost 7 bases and J lost 11 bases. The CDR3 region has the DNA TGCAGCGCCGACAGGGGTCCACTCGAAGTTGGTTCGGCTTTCTTT. This encodes CSADRGPLEVGSAFF.

The chain employs TRBV10-3 and TRBJ2-2, with a possible D match to TRBD2 (5 bases). Trimming took 0 bases from V and 6 from J, leaving 8 bases between them. This CDR3 region has 14 residues. CDR1 and CDR2 from the germline V gene are ENHRY and SYGVKD. CDR3 region: CAISESSGAGELFF. The CDR3 DNA reads as TGTGCCATCAGTGAGTCAAGCGGAGCCGGGGAGCTGTTTTTT.

The rearrangement uses TRBV9 and TRBJ1-4; TRBD1 is a possible D gene (6 bases). Germline CDR1 SGDLS, CDR2 YYNGEE. The V end lost 4 bases, the J end lost 2 bases, and 12 bases lay between the germline ends. The CDR3 contains 15 residues. The CDR3 DNA reads as TGTGCCAGCAGCCCACACAGGGCCACTAATGAAAAACTGTTTTTT. It translates to CASSPHRATNEKLFF.

This clone was detected once. The chain recombines TRBV5-1 with TRBJ2-3, with 7 bases aligning to TRBD2. The V gene end was trimmed by 0 bases and the J gene end by 0 bases; junction bases not matched to a gene: 4. This CDR3 spans 16 amino acids. Germline CDR1 is SGHRS and CDR2 is YFSETQ. CDR3 sequence reads: CASSLVGAGSTDTQYF. DNA of the CDR3: TGCGCCAGCAGCTTGGTAGGAGCGGGGAGCACAGATACGCAGTATTTT.